The source of this T cell receptor (beta chain) is a study of long-term antiretroviral therapy in people with HIV. Version v3.0 of the immunoSEQ assay ran at survey level. Clones were sequenced by immunoSEQ multiplex PCR, and TCRdb holds only the in-frame ones, with some missing. The table shows fewer than 45,000 clones, with about 94% occurring only once. With respect to this clone: Its target is unknown.

Prior to DNA extraction, the samples held about 0.85-10 million cryopreserved PBMC. Study outcomes and limitations: HIV repertoires showed narrower CDR3 length ranges than controls.

The sequenced sample was unsorted PBMCs, obtained 4.1 years after starting antiretroviral therapy. The clonotype originates from a woman aged 45-65 years with HIV.

The CDR3 region has the DNA TGTGCCAGCAGCGGGGAGGGACCCTCTAATTCACCCCTCCACTTT. This encodes CASSGEGPSNSPLHF. V and J are TRBV2 and TRBJ1-6; tentative D call: TRBD1 (5 bases). Germline assignment: CDR1 SNHLY and CDR2 FYNNEI. Trimming took off 6 bases at V and 6 bases at J, with 15 bases between the two ends. CDR3 length equals 15 residues.